The T cell receptor beta chain under discussion was sequenced for a study of CD8+ T cells in alopecia areata. Study as a whole: Treated patients were given 5 to 10 mg oral tofacitinib twice daily.

Study findings and constraints: Normal skin's resident alphabeta T cells are sequenced alongside lesional scalp T cells. Possibly as an HLA-related effect, TCR sharing across patients appeared less clear than in mice. Lesional tissue from the scalp (especially in alopecia totalis/universalis) showed higher clonality than normal scalp.

After isolation, RNA underwent reverse transcription to generate cDNA as the sequencing template. The method was immunoSEQ multiplex PCR; TCRdb's version includes in-frame clones alone and lacks a portion of them. The sample carries around 50,000 clones, 95% to 97% recorded once. The CDR3 consists of 18 residues. CDR1 is SEHNR and CDR2 is FQNEAQ in the germline V gene (reference sequence). The V and J ends lost 0 bases and 0 bases respectively, with 16 bases between them. As concerns this clone: Its antigen is as yet unknown.

The chain recombines TRBV7-9 with TRBJ2-3, with D unclear. The material sequenced was CD8+ T cells sorted from blood, taken at week 0. The receptor's source is a human donor with alopecia areata. The CDR3 here is CASSLALSSVSSTDTQYF. The CDR3 DNA reads TGTGCCAGCAGCTTAGCGCTAAGCAGCGTATCAAGCACAGATACGCAGTATTTT.